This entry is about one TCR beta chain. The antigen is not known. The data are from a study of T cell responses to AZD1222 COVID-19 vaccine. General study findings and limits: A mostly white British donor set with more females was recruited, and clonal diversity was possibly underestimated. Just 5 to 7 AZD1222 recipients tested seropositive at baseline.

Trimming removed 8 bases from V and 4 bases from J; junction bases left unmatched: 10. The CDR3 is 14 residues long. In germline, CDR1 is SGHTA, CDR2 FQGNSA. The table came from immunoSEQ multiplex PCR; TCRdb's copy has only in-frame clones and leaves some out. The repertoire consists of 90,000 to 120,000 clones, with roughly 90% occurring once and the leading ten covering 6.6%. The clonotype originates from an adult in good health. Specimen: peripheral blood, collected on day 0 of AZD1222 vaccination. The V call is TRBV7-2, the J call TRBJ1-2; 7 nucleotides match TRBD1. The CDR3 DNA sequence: TGTGCCAGCCGTCAAGGAGGACAGGTCTATGGCTACACCTTC. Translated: CASRQGGQVYGYTF. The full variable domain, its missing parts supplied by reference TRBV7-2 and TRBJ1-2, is GAGVSQSPSNKVTEKGKDVELRCDPISGHTALYWYRQSLGQGLEFLIYFQGNSAPDKSGLPSDRFSAERTGGSVSTLTIQRTQQEDSAVYLCASRQGGQVYGYTFGSGTRLTVV.